This entry is about one T cell receptor (beta chain). Its cognate antigen is unknown. These data originate in a study of cytotoxic CD8 clonotypes in ibrutinib-treated CLL. Across the whole study: Samples averaged approximately 260,000 productive templates and roughly 86,000 productive rearrangements. Findings of the study overall: Clonality increased with ibrutinib response but returned toward baseline at progression. Sustained-remission patients were sampled at different times than progressing patients were. Public clonotypes occurred uncommonly; on treatment, they contracted or remained stable.

Germline V lookup: CDR1 SGHNT, CDR2 YENEEA. Trimming removed 8 bases at V and 1 base at J, with 11 bases between. This CDR3 has 13 residues. Profiling relied on immunoSEQ multiplex PCR, and the TCRdb table lists in-frame clones only, not all of them. The repertoire includes about 310,000 clones, almost 80% of them detected once, and more than 6% sits in the top ten. V usage is TRBV11-3 and J usage is TRBJ2-5, with D possibly matching TRBD2 (7 bases). The receptor was derived from a human donor with chronic lymphocytic leukemia. The source material was PBMCs, sampled before ibrutinib treatment. In DNA form, the CDR3 reads TGTGCCAGCTCCCGGGGGGCCCAAGAGACCCAGTACTTC. This sequence encodes CASSRGAQETQYF.